The rows below give T cell receptor beta chains drawn from one sample of a study of radiotherapy plus CTLA-4 blockade in lung cancer. TCRdb keeps only in-frame clones here, not all; method: immunoSEQ multiplex PCR. The sample lists about 97,000 clones, 65% to 85% occurring once. The sequenced sample was peripheral blood, obtained from a patient treated with radiotherapy plus ipilimumab. The origin of the receptors is a human donor with non-small cell lung cancer who had a partial response to radiotherapy plus ipilimumab. Some clones in this sample may be carry-over from other donors' samples. CDR3s include the opening cysteine and the closing phenylalanine or tryptophan. A D gene is named only where the DNA matches it firmly. Clone size appears in some rows only: once, few, many, or a class for an expanded clone.

TGTGCCAGCAGTGAAGCATTACAAGAGACCCAGTACTTC | CASSEALQETQYF | - | TRBV2 | - | TRBJ2-5
TGTGCCATCGGACTAGCGGGGGGGCAATCCTACAATGAGCAGTTCTTC | CAIGLAGGQSYNEQFF | TRBD2 | TRBV10-3 | few | TRBJ2-1
TGTGCCAGCAGCCAAGAGGGGGGGGGAGATGAAAAACTGTTTTTT | CASSQEGGGDEKLFF | - | TRBV4-2 | few | TRBJ1-4
TGTGCCAGCAGCTTAATCGGAAGGCTAGCGGGAGGGCCCTCCTACGAGCAGTACTTC | CASSLIGRLAGGPSYEQYF | TRBD2 | TRBV7-3 | - | TRBJ2-7
TGTGCCAGCAGACCTGGACAGGGGGCGAATCAGCCCCAGCATTTT | CASRPGQGANQPQHF | TRBD1 | TRBV7-2 | - | TRBJ1-5
TGTGCCAGTAGGCGAGGGACAGTCTCGGACGAGCAGTACTTC | CASRRGTVSDEQYF | TRBD1 | TRBV19 | - | TRBJ2-7
TGTGCCAGCAGCCCCGGGGTAGGAGAGCAGTTCTTC | CASSPGVGEQFF | - | TRBV7-3 | - | TRBJ2-1
TGTGCCTGGAGTGTAAAACAGGGGGGCCAGCCCCAGCATTTT | CAWSVKQGGQPQHF | TRBD1 | TRBV30 | - | TRBJ1-5
TGTGCCAGCAGCTTATTGCAGGGCCATAATGAGCAGTTCTTC | CASSLLQGHNEQFF | - | TRBV7-9 | - | TRBJ2-1
TGCGCCAGCAACCCAAATCCGGGACAGGGGCAGAACACTGAAGCTTTCTTT | CASNPNPGQGQNTEAFF | TRBD1 | TRBV5-1 | - | TRBJ1-1
TGTGCCATCAGATCTACAGCTAATAATTCACCCCTCCACTTT | CAIRSTANNSPLHF | - | TRBV10-3 | - | TRBJ1-6
TGTGCCAGCAGCTTAGCGAGCGGATGGACAGGACAAGAGACCCAGTACTTC | CASSLASGWTGQETQYF | TRBD1 | TRBV7-8 | - | TRBJ2-5
TGTGCCAGCAGTCGGGACAGGAGTTCGGATACGCAGTATTTT | CASSRDRSSDTQYF | TRBD1 | TRBV2 | - | TRBJ2-3
TGTGCCAGCAGCGTTATTAGCGGGGGGACAGAGACCCAGTACTTC | CASSVISGGTETQYF | TRBD2 | TRBV9 | once | TRBJ2-5
TGTGCCAGCAACCCCCCAAGCGGGAGTTCGTACGAGCAGTACTTC | CASNPPSGSSYEQYF | TRBD2 | TRBV6-1 | - | TRBJ2-7
TGTGCCAGCGGAACCGGGACTAGCGGGAGGGCAGAGGAGACAGATACGCAGTATTTT | CASGTGTSGRAEETDTQYF | TRBD2 | TRBV2 | - | TRBJ2-3
TGTGCCAGCAGAAAGGGAGGTGGCGGAAGGGAGACCCAGTACTTC | CASRKGGGGRETQYF | - | TRBV5-4 | - | TRBJ2-5
TGCGCCAGCAGTGCCCCTTCCGATACGCAGTATTTT | CASSAPSDTQYF | - | TRBV10-1 | few | TRBJ2-3
TGTGCCAGCAGGGACAGACTCCCCCTCTACGAGCAGTACTTC | CASRDRLPLYEQYF | - | TRBV28 | - | TRBJ2-7
TGTGCCAGCAGCTTGGGGGGGGACTCCGAGCAGTACTTC | CASSLGGDSEQYF | - | TRBV5-4 | - | TRBJ2-7
TGTGCCAGCAGTGAAGAAGTCGGGGCCTACGAGCAGTACTTC | CASSEEVGAYEQYF | - | TRBV2 | - | TRBJ2-7
TGTGCCAGTAGTATAGCGGTGAGCTCCTACAATGAGCAGTTCTTC | CASSIAVSSYNEQFF | - | TRBV19 | - | TRBJ2-1
TGTGCCAGCAGCTTGGGGGGCAGGGGGGATTACGAGCAGTACTTC | CASSLGGRGDYEQYF | - | TRBV5-5 | - | TRBJ2-7
TGCAGCGTTGAAGATCTGCAAGAGACCCAGTACTTC | CSVEDLQETQYF | - | TRBV29-1 | - | TRBJ2-5
TGTGCCAGCAGTTTCTCTAGGGGCGGGGAGCTGTTTTTT | CASSFSRGGELFF | - | TRBV7-9 | few | TRBJ2-2
TGTGCCAGCAGCTCGAGCCCCCACACCGGGGAGCTGTTTTTT | CASSSSPHTGELFF | - | TRBV7-8 | - | TRBJ2-2
TGCGCCAGCAGCCACCGACAGGGAAAGAACACTGAAGCTTTCTTT | CASSHRQGKNTEAFF | TRBD1 | TRBV4-1 | - | TRBJ1-1
TGTGCCAGCGGGGACTACAGCTCCTACAATGAGCAGTTCTTC | CASGDYSSYNEQFF | TRBD2 | TRBV7-9 | - | TRBJ2-1
TGTGCCAGCAGTCAGGGGCTGCTGAACACTGAAGCTTTCTTT | CASSQGLLNTEAFF | - | TRBV6-6 | - | TRBJ1-1
TGCGCCAGCAGCTTGGAGGGGCAGGGTAGCACAGATACGCAGTATTTT | CASSLEGQGSTDTQYF | - | TRBV5-1 | - | TRBJ2-3
TGTGCCAGCGCTACCGACAGTGTCGAGCAGTACTTC | CASATDSVEQYF | - | TRBV18 | - | TRBJ2-7
TGCGCCAGCAGCTTGGAGGGACTAGCGGGGTATCTCACAGATACGCAGTATTTT | CASSLEGLAGYLTDTQYF | TRBD2 | TRBV5-1 | few | TRBJ2-3
TGTGCCAGCAGCGTCTCCGGGACAGATAACATTCAGTACTTC | CASSVSGTDNIQYF | TRBD1 | TRBV9 | - | TRBJ2-4
TGTGCCAGCACCGGAAAGGTCCGGGAGTTTGACACCATATATTTT | CASTGKVREFDTIYF | - | TRBV7-9 | many | TRBJ1-3
TGTGCCAGTACCCGTTTCAACATTCAGTACTTC | CASTRFNIQYF | - | TRBV19 | - | TRBJ2-4
TGCGCCAGCAGCTTGGGGGGCAAGAACACCGGGGAGCTGTTTTTT | CASSLGGKNTGELFF | - | TRBV5-1 | - | TRBJ2-2
TGTGCCAGCAGATTTGGGAGGGCCTCGACAAGTGAGCAGTTCTTC | CASRFGRASTSEQFF | TRBD2 | TRBV6-5 | - | TRBJ2-1
TGTGCCAGTAGTTCCGGACAAAGACGGACTAGCGGGTGGGGGAATGAGCAGTTCTTC | CASSSGQRRTSGWGNEQFF | TRBD2 | TRBV19 | - | TRBJ2-1
TGCGCCAGCAGCCAAGATCGGACAGGGGGTACCTTCACAGATACGCAGTATTTT | CASSQDRTGGTFTDTQYF | TRBD1 | TRBV4-3 | - | TRBJ2-3
TGTGCCAGCAGCGTAGAAGTAGGGGGCTCTGGAAACACCATATATTTT | CASSVEVGGSGNTIYF | - | TRBV9 | - | TRBJ1-3
TGTGCCAGCAGCTTAGGAATTCAGGGTAGCTACGAGCAGTACTTC | CASSLGIQGSYEQYF | - | TRBV7-2 | - | TRBJ2-7
TGTGCCAGCAGTTACGTTGGAGGCCGAGGGGGCTACACCTTC | CASSYVGGRGGYTF | - | TRBV6-6 | - | TRBJ1-2
TGTGCCAGCAGTCCAAGGTGGGACATAGGGCAGTACTTC | CASSPRWDIGQYF | - | TRBV2 | - | TRBJ2-7
TGTGCCAGCAGCACTAGCGGGGTCCTAAATGAGCAGTTCTTC | CASSTSGVLNEQFF | TRBD2 | TRBV6-1 | - | TRBJ2-1
TGTGCCAGCAGCCAAGCGCCAGGCACCGGGACTAGAGCTTTCTTT | CASSQAPGTGTRAFF | - | TRBV14 | - | TRBJ1-1
TGTGCCAGCAGATTCTGGACTAGCGACGAGCAGTACTTC | CASRFWTSDEQYF | TRBD2 | TRBV6-5 | once | TRBJ2-7
TGTGCCAGCAGCCAAGCGGGACTAGAACACCACAATGAGCAGTTCTTC | CASSQAGLEHHNEQFF | TRBD2 | TRBV14 | - | TRBJ2-1
TGCGCCAGCAGCCTCCTTCCTGACAGGGCCCACGAGCAGTACTTC | CASSLLPDRAHEQYF | TRBD1 | TRBV5-1 | few | TRBJ2-7
TGTGCCAGCAGCTTGACTAGCGGGACCTACAATGAGCAGTTCTTC | CASSLTSGTYNEQFF | TRBD2 | TRBV5-8 | - | TRBJ2-1
TGTGCCAGCAGTTACCGAGGAGCAGGGAAGCCCCAGCATTTT | CASSYRGAGKPQHF | - | TRBV6-5 | once | TRBJ1-5
TGTGCCTGGAGTGTACGGGCGACAGGCGGAAACACCATATATTTT | CAWSVRATGGNTIYF | - | TRBV30 | - | TRBJ1-3
TGTGCCAGCAGTCCGCAGGGGGAGTATCAGCCCCAGCATTTT | CASSPQGEYQPQHF | TRBD1 | TRBV7-9 | - | TRBJ1-5
TGTGCCAGCAGCTTAAGGACAGGGGGATCACCCCTCCACTTT | CASSLRTGGSPLHF | - | TRBV21-1 | - | TRBJ1-6
TGTGCCAGCTCCCCGCCGCGGCTAGCGGGAGGCAAAGAGACCCAGTACTTC | CASSPPRLAGGKETQYF | TRBD2 | TRBV18 | - | TRBJ2-5
TGTGCCAGCAGTGACAGACAAAAACTCGGAGCTTTCTTT | CASSDRQKLGAFF | - | TRBV6-5 | - | TRBJ1-1
TGTGCCAGCACCGGCTCGCGGAATCAAGAGACCCAGTACTTC | CASTGSRNQETQYF | - | TRBV11-2 | - | TRBJ2-5
TGTGCCTGCCAACCCGAATTGAGGGCGGAAAAACTGTTTTTT | CACQPELRAEKLFF | - | TRBV30 | - | TRBJ1-4
TGCGCCAGCACCCCAGGACAGGGGTTTTCCTACGAGCAGTACTTC | CASTPGQGFSYEQYF | TRBD1 | TRBV7-3 | few | TRBJ2-7
TGTGCCAGCAGCGGTCGCTCGCGGGGCCGAACAGATACGCAGTATTTT | CASSGRSRGRTDTQYF | - | TRBV9 | - | TRBJ2-3
TGTGCCAGTAGTATGGCGGGACAGGGTCTACTCGGCTACACCTTC | CASSMAGQGLLGYTF | TRBD1 | TRBV19 | - | TRBJ1-2